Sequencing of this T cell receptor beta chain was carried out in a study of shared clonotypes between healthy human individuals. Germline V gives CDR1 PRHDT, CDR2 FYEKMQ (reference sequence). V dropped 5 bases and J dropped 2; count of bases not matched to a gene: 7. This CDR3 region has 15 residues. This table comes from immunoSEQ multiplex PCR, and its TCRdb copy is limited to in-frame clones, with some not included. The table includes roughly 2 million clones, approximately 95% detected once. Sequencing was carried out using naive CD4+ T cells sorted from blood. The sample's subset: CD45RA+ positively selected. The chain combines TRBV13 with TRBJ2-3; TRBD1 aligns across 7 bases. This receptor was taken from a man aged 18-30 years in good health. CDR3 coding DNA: TGTGCCAGCAGCCTGAGGGGGCCTTACACAGATACGCAGTATTTT. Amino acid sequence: CASSLRGPYTDTQYF.